These 9 T cell receptor beta chains came from one sample sequenced in a study of blood T cell repertoires in COVID-19. Produced via immunoSEQ multiplex PCR; TCRdb's table is partial and in-frame only. The sample includes some 77,000 clones, 70% to 90% of them seen just once. The specimen was peripheral blood. These receptors were taken from a man aged 25-40 years with acute or convalescent COVID-19.

The rearrangement uses TRBV3-1 (or the pseudogene TRBV3-2) and TRBJ1-5, with 7 positions matching TRBD1. Germline CDR1 reads LGHDT; CDR2 reads YNNKEL (reference sequence). The junction had 8 bases not matched to a gene; V was cut back by 2 bases and J by 7 bases. The CDR3 extends over 15 amino acids. DNA of the CDR3: TGTGCCAGCAGCCAACAACGACACAGGGGCCAGCCCCAGCATTTT. It yields the protein CASSQQRHRGQPQHF.

The chain carries TRBV6-2 or TRBV6-3 and TRBJ2-7, with D possibly being TRBD1 (6 bases). The CDR3 length is 15 residues. The V end lost 6 bases, the J end lost 1 base, and 16 bases lay between the germline ends. Germline assignment: CDR1 MNHEY and CDR2 SVGEGT. This CDR3 reads CASSPPWTDSYEQYF. Here the CDR3 DNA reads TGTGCCAGCAGCCCCCCCTGGACAGATTCCTACGAGCAGTACTTC.

This clone was found once. CDR3: CAIRDTSKNIQYF. The CDR3 DNA is TGTGCCATCAGAGACACATCCAAAAACATTCAGTACTTC. The chain carries TRBV10-3 and TRBJ2-4; no reliable D call. The CDR3 runs 13 residues. Trimming took 6 bases from V and 2 from J, leaving 8 bases between them. Germline V gene sequence: CDR1 ENHRY, CDR2 SYGVKD.

J is TRBJ2-1 and V is TRBV7-2; no reliable D call. Deletions cut 4 bases from V and 0 bases from J, with 22 bases between. The germline gives CDR1 SGHTA, CDR2 FQGNSA. The CDR3 has 19 residues. The CDR3 DNA sequence: TGTGCCAGCAGCTCCCCCGGGTTGCAGCGAACCAGCTCCTACAATGAGCAGTTCTTC. Translation gives CASSSPGLQRTSSYNEQFF. Full variable domain (remainder filled in from reference TRBV7-2 and TRBJ2-1): GAGVSQSPSNKVTEKGKDVELRCDPISGHTALYWYRQSLGQGLEFLIYFQGNSAPDKSGLPSDRFSAERTGGSVSTLTIQRTQQEDSAVYLCASSSPGLQRTSSYNEQFFGPGTRLTVL.

This clone occurred a few times. V is TRBV10-1 and J is TRBJ2-2; D is possibly TRBD1 (5 bases). The CDR3 has 16 amino acids. CDR1 and CDR2 (germline): WNHNN, SYGVQD (reference sequence). The germline V and J ends were trimmed by 3 bases and 5 bases, with 16 bases remaining between them. CDR3 residues: CASSDRQPRRTGELFF. The DNA for the CDR3 is TGCGCCAGCAGTGATCGACAGCCGCGTAGGACCGGGGAGCTGTTTTTT.

This clone was found once. V usage is TRBV7-9 and J usage is TRBJ2-5, with D perhaps matching TRBD2 (6 bases). Germline V gene lookup returns CDR1 SEHNR and CDR2 FQNEAQ (reference sequence). V lost 3 bases and J 5 bases, leaving 10 bases between the germline ends. The CDR3 sequence is 13 residues long. CDR3 protein: CASSFRLAETQYF. Here the CDR3 DNA reads TGTGCCAGCAGCTTTCGGCTAGCGGAGACCCAGTACTTC. The full variable domain, with the rest looked up from reference TRBV7-9 and TRBJ2-5, is DTGVSQNPRHKITKRGQNVTFRCDPISEHNRLYWYRQTLGQGPEFLTYFQNEAQLEKSRLLSDRFSAERPKGSFSTLEIQRTEQGDSAMYLCASSFRLAETQYFGPGTRLLVL.

The chain uses TRBV2 and TRBJ1-3; no clear D. V lost 1 base and J 0 bases, leaving 7 bases between the germline ends. This CDR3 has 15 amino acids. Germline CDR1 SNHLY, CDR2 FYNNEI. CDR3 amino acids: CASSEGRYSGNTIYF. CDR3 coding DNA: TGTGCCAGCAGTGAAGGTCGTTACTCTGGAAACACCATATATTTT.

This chain links TRBV4-1 with TRBJ2-1; D is perhaps TRBD1 (5 bases). The V gene lost 0 bases and the J gene lost 7 bases, with 16 bases spanning the gap. The CDR3 contains 16 residues. Germline V gives CDR1 MGHRA, CDR2 YSYEKL. CDR3 residues: CASSQEIWQGGNEQFF. The CDR3 nucleotides read TGCGCCAGCAGCCAAGAAATCTGGCAGGGTGGAAATGAGCAGTTCTTC.

This sequence joins TRBV10-3 and TRBJ2-5, with D unresolved. The CDR3 sequence is 15 residues long. CDR1 is ENHRY and CDR2 is SYGVKD in the germline V gene. The ends were cut back, 0 bases at V and 2 bases at J, with 10 bases in the middle. The CDR3 is CAISESGRLQETQYF. The CDR3 DNA reads TGTGCCATCAGTGAGTCGGGCAGGTTACAAGAGACCCAGTACTTC.